Listed here are 18 T cell receptor beta chains from one sample, sequenced in a study of CD8+CD57+ T cells in acquired aplastic anemia. Profiling that covered TCR beta VDJ and CDR3 relied on genomic DNA as its template. TCRdb fed the reads into MiXCR, producing one record per CDR3 protein. The profile shows hundreds of thousands of distinct CDR3 sequences, 45% to 65% of them singletons. The sequenced sample was sorted CD4+, CD8+, or CD8+CD57+ T cells (not recorded which) from PBMCs. These receptor sequences come from a human donor with severe aplastic anemia or a healthy control (not recorded which).

This chain joins TRBV19 and TRBJ1-1; no firm D call. Germline CDR1 and CDR2: LNHDA and SQIVND (reference sequence). This CDR3 has 14 amino acids. Deletions cut 3 bases from V and 0 bases from J, with 8 bases between. For the CDR3, the DNA is TGTGCCAGTAGTATCGGTTCTCTGAACACTGAAGCTTTCTTT. It is translated as CASSIGSLNTEAFF. The variable domain in full, with the rest retrieved from reference TRBV19 and TRBJ1-1, is DGGITQSPKYLFRKEGQNVTLSCEQNLNHDAMYWYRQDPGQGLRLIYYSQIVNDFQKGDIAEGYSVSREKKESFPLTVTSAQKNPTAFYLCASSIGSLNTEAFFGQGTRLTVV.

The V and J genes are TRBV9 and TRBJ2-3; D not certain. The CDR3 covers 13 residues. CDR1 is SGDLS, CDR2 YYNGEE, per germline. Trimming stripped 4 bases from V and 2 bases from J, with 8 bases between. CDR3 protein: CASSLSDTDTQYF. The DNA for the CDR3 is TGTGCCAGCAGCTTGTCGGACACAGATACGCAGTATTTT.

V and J are TRBV20-1 and TRBJ1-2; TRBD1 is a possible D gene (6 bases). The germline V gene encodes CDR1 DFQATT and CDR2 SNEGSKA (reference sequence). This CDR3 region has 17 residues. Trimming removed 1 base from V and 2 bases from J, with 20 bases in between. Written as DNA, the CDR3 is TGCAGTGCTAGAGTACTACAGGGAATCTCGAACAACTATGGCTACACCTTC. Translated: CSARVLQGISNNYGYTF.

A few counts support this clonotype. The chain uses TRBV5-6 and TRBJ2-7, with D perhaps matching TRBD2 (7 bases). CDR1 is SGHDT, CDR2 YYEEEE, per germline. The CDR3 is 13 residues long. Trimming took off 6 bases at V and 3 bases at J, with 13 bases between the two ends. As DNA, the CDR3 is TGTGCCAGCAAGGGGGGGTACGACTACGAGCAGTACTTC. Amino acid sequence: CASKGGYDYEQYF.

The chain combines TRBV19 with TRBJ1-2; 7 bases are a match to TRBD1. CDR1 is LNHDA, CDR2 SQIVND, per germline (reference sequence). The CDR3 totals 15 residues. Trimming took 3 bases from V and 1 from J; bases not matched to a gene: 5. The CDR3 nucleotides are TGTGCCAGTAGTATCGGACAGGAGATTAACTATGGCTACACCTTC. Its translation: CASSIGQEINYGYTF.

The chain carries TRBV7-8 and TRBJ2-5; D perhaps matches TRBD2 (5 bases). V was shortened by 6 bases and J by 5 bases, with 13 bases between the two germline ends. The CDR3 loop spans 13 amino acids. Germline CDR1 and CDR2: SGHVS and FQNEAQ. In DNA, the CDR3 is TGTGCCAGCAGTCGGGATTTTATGGAGACCCAGTACTTC. It translates to CASSRDFMETQYF.

V gene TRBV12-5 combines with J gene TRBJ2-7, with D unclear. Trimming stripped 2 bases from V and 6 bases from J, with 5 bases between. The CDR3 spans 11 residues. Germline CDR1 LGHNT, CDR2 FRNRAP. Here the CDR3 DNA reads TGTGCTAGTGGTTTGTGGTTCGAGCAGTACTTC. The encoded protein is CASGLWFEQYF.

CDR3 residues: CAISEDPSTTNEKLFF. The CDR3 nucleotides read TGTGCCATCAGTGAGGACCCCTCCACAACTAATGAAAAACTGTTTTTT. The chain links TRBV10-3 to TRBJ1-4; D call uncertain. With 2 bases removed from V and 0 bases from J, the gap between germline ends came to 10 bases. Germline values: CDR1 ENHRY, CDR2 SYGVKD. This CDR3 is built from 16 residues.

Only a few counts were recorded for this clonotype. The chain uses TRBV7-2 and TRBJ2-3, with 8 bases aligning to TRBD1. This CDR3 contains 15 residues. With 4 bases clipped from V and 0 bases from J, the junction kept 3 bases outside the gene matches. Germline CDR1 and CDR2: SGHTA and FQGNSA. The CDR3 protein is CASSWTGMSTDTQYF. CDR3 in DNA: TGTGCCAGCAGCTGGACAGGGATGAGCACAGATACGCAGTATTTT.

Many counts were recorded for this clonotype. This sequence joins TRBV7-2 and TRBJ2-2; 9 positions agree with TRBD2. CDR1 and CDR2 (germline): SGHTA, FQGNSA. Unmatched junction bases numbered 7, after V lost 6 bases and J lost 2 bases. This CDR3 has 16 amino acids. The DNA of the CDR3 is TGTGCCAGCAGTCTAACTAGCGGGCATAACACCGGGGAGCTGTTTTTT. Its protein product is CASSLTSGHNTGELFF.

In this sample, this clonotype turned up once. The gene calls are TRBV6-2 or TRBV6-3 and TRBJ1-2; D is unclear. CDR1 and CDR2 from the germline V gene are MNHEY and SVGEGT. V was cut by 0 bases and J by 6 bases, with 8 bases left in between. The CDR3 covers 13 residues. This chain's CDR3 is CASSYSPSNGYTF. The CDR3 nucleotides are TGTGCCAGCAGTTACTCCCCATCAAATGGCTACACCTTC.

This chain joins TRBV20-1 and TRBJ2-1; D not resolved. CDR3 size: 17 residues. V lost 0 bases and J 6 bases, leaving 21 bases between the germline ends. From germline, CDR1 is DFQATT and CDR2 SNEGSKA (reference sequence). The CDR3 here is CSARDPAVAQNFNEQFF. The CDR3 region has the DNA TGCAGTGCTAGAGATCCAGCCGTCGCCCAGAACTTCAATGAGCAGTTCTTC.

The chain has TRBV20-1 and TRBJ2-7, with a tentative D call TRBD1 (8 bases). CDR3 length equals 18 residues. The V gene's germline CDR1 is DFQATT and CDR2 SNEGSKA (reference sequence). V lost 3 bases and J lost 4, with 28 bases in between. DNA for the CDR3: TGCAGTGCTAGGTTTGGTGGACAGGGTTCGGGACTACGATACGAGCAGTACTTC. It encodes CSARFGGQGSGLRYEQYF.

This clonotype has a count of ten or more. The rearrangement links TRBV25-1 to TRBJ2-3, with 8 positions matching TRBD2. V was pared by 1 base and J by 3 bases, with 6 bases of the junction left unmatched. The CDR3 sequence is 16 residues long. Looked up from germline, CDR1 is MGHDK and CDR2 is SYGVNS. CDR3 DNA: TGTGCCAGCAGTGAATCACGAGCGGGGGTAACAGATACGCAGTATTTT. Translated: CASSESRAGVTDTQYF.

The chain employs TRBV2 and TRBJ2-7; 10 bases agree with TRBD1. CDR3 length equals 15 residues. Germline loops: CDR1 SNHLY, CDR2 FYNNEI. Germline trimming cut 4 bases from V and 7 bases from J; bases unmatched to any gene: 10. Written as DNA, the CDR3 is TGTGCCAGCAGTGCCAGGACAGGGGGGTTCAGGGAGCAGTACTTC. Residues: CASSARTGGFREQYF. Drawing the rest from reference TRBV2 and TRBJ2-7, the complete variable domain is EPEVTQTPSHQVTQMGQEVILRCVPISNHLYFYWYRQILGQKVEFLVSFYNNEISEKSEIFDDQFSVERPDGSNFTLKIRSTKLEDSAMYFCASSARTGGFREQYFGPGTRLTVT.

V usage is TRBV6-1 and J usage is TRBJ2-5, with 9 bases lining up with TRBD2. Germline V gives CDR1 MNHNS, CDR2 SASEGT. CDR3 size: 18 residues. Germline trimming cut 6 bases from V and 3 bases from J; bases unmatched to any gene: 17. CDR3 in DNA: TGTGCCAGCAGGAGACCTGCTAGCGGGGCCATACCGAAAGAGACCCAGTACTTC. It translates to CASRRPASGAIPKETQYF.

This clonotype was recorded at least ten times. The chain uses TRBV7-3 and TRBJ2-1, with D hard to call. The V end was cut by 4 bases, the J end by 6 bases, with 16 bases between. The CDR3 totals 15 residues. The germline CDR1 and CDR2 sequences are SGHTA and FQGTGA. The CDR3 reads CASSSRASAGNEQFF. The CDR3 nucleotides are TGTGCCAGCAGCTCCCGTGCCAGCGCCGGCAATGAGCAGTTCTTC.

A word on this clonotype: This clone may be a read error of a much larger clone one base away. V is TRBV30 and J is TRBJ2-5; D is possibly TRBD1 (6 bases). This CDR3 comprises 13 residues. The ends were cut back, 7 bases at V and 5 bases at J, with 17 bases in the middle. Germline CDR1 and CDR2: GTSNPN and SVGIG (reference sequence). The CDR3 sequence is CASLRGAGETQYF. The CDR3 nucleotides read TGTGCCTCTCTCAGGGGAGCTGGGGAGACCCAGTACTTC.